A single sample gave rise to the 11 T cell receptor beta chains below, sequenced in a study of blood T cell repertoires in COVID-19. Repertoires were generated with immunoSEQ multiplex PCR, while TCRdb's copy carries only in-frame clones and drops some. This table holds under 350,000 clones, around 89% found once. Specimen: peripheral blood. Source of these receptors: a man between 35 and 55 years old with acute or convalescent COVID-19.

This clone was seen only once. This chain connects TRBV15 to TRBJ1-2, with 9 bases that match TRBD1. Germline V gene data show CDR1 as LNHNV and CDR2 as YYDKDF (reference sequence). The CDR3 is 15 residues long. V dropped 5 bases and J dropped 5; count of bases not matched to a gene: 9. CDR3 in amino acids: CATSGHVGTGYGYTF. The CDR3 coding sequence is TGTGCCACCAGCGGACACGTCGGGACAGGGTATGGCTACACCTTC.

V gene TRBV30 combines with J gene TRBJ2-5; D remains ambiguous. Trimming left V 0 bases short and J 1 base short, with 9 bases between. The CDR3 is made up of 14 amino acids. From germline, CDR1 is GTSNPN and CDR2 SVGIG (reference sequence). Here the CDR3 reads CAWSVPTLQETQYF. The CDR3 DNA reads as TGTGCCTGGAGTGTTCCCACTCTCCAAGAGACCCAGTACTTC. The full variable domain, with the rest looked up from reference TRBV30 and TRBJ2-5, is SQTIHQWPATLVQPVGSPLSLECTVEGTSNPNLYWYRQAAGRGLQLLFYSVGIGQISSEVPQNLSASRPQDRQFILSSKKLLLSDSGFYLCAWSVPTLQETQYFGPGTRLLVL.

V gene TRBV4-1 combines with J gene TRBJ2-2, with D possibly TRBD1 on 5 matching bases. CDR1 is MGHRA, CDR2 YSYEKL, per germline. Trimming took 2 bases from V and 4 from J, leaving 14 bases between them. This CDR3 has 16 amino acids. The CDR3 DNA follows: TGCGCCAGCAGCCAAAGCCCAGGGTTATTCACCGGGGAGCTGTTTTTT. Translation: CASSQSPGLFTGELFF.

In its sample, this clone was seen once. This chain links TRBV28 with TRBJ1-5; D might be TRBD1 (5 bases). Germline values: CDR1 MDHEN, CDR2 SYDVKM. There are 16 residues in the CDR3. Deletions cut 4 bases from V and 3 bases from J, with 16 bases between. The CDR3 is CASSSLPGGANQPQHF. CDR3 nucleotide sequence: TGTGCCAGCAGTTCCCTCCCCGGGGGAGCCAATCAGCCCCAGCATTTT. Supplemented by reference TRBV28 and TRBJ1-5, the full variable domain reads DVKVTQSSRYLVKRTGEKVFLECVQDMDHENMFWYRQDPGLGLRLIYFSYDVKMKEKGDIPEGYSVSREKKERFSLILESASTNQTSMYLCASSSLPGGANQPQHFGDGTRLSIL.

The chain carries TRBV27 and TRBJ1-5, with D possibly being TRBD1 (5 bases). There are 16 residues in the CDR3. Germline CDR1 reads MNHEY; CDR2 reads SMNVEV (reference sequence). The V gene lost 5 bases and the J gene lost 6 bases, with 20 bases spanning the gap. Here the CDR3 DNA reads TGTGCCAGCAGTCCCTTTGGACGGGGGGAAGGTCAGCCCCAGCATTTT. Its protein is CASSPFGRGEGQPQHF.

This chain connects TRBV11-2 to TRBJ1-2; D may be TRBD1 (5 bases). This CDR3 comprises 15 residues. Looked up from germline, CDR1 is SGHAT and CDR2 is FQNNGV. The V gene lost 2 bases and the J gene lost 4 bases, with 14 bases spanning the gap. CDR3: CASSLTPSGVYGYTF. CDR3 DNA sequence: TGTGCCAGCAGCTTAACCCCTTCGGGGGTCTATGGCTACACCTTC.

The chain uses TRBV5-1 and TRBJ2-1, with D hard to call. With 4 bases removed from V and 4 bases from J, the gap between germline ends came to 15 bases. Germline lookup yields CDR1 SGHRS and CDR2 YFSETQ. The CDR3 has 15 amino acids. The CDR3 DNA is TGCGCCAGCAGCCTAGGTTCGGGTTATTACAATGAGCAGTTCTTC. This gives the protein CASSLGSGYYNEQFF.

This chain joins TRBV6-6 and TRBJ2-2; tentative D call: TRBD1 (6 bases). CDR1 is MNHNY, CDR2 SVGAGI, per germline (reference sequence). The V and J ends lost 4 bases and 6 bases respectively, with 15 bases between them. The CDR3 runs 15 residues. The CDR3 region has the DNA TGTGCCAGCAGTTTCTTACAGGGAAGCTCCGGGGAGCTGTTTTTT. Translated: CASSFLQGSSGELFF.

V and J are TRBV3-1 (or the pseudogene TRBV3-2) and TRBJ2-3, with 10 bases matching TRBD2. J lost 0 bases, V lost 6 bases, and 6 bases had no gene match. The germline V gene has CDR1 LGHDT and CDR2 YNNKEL (reference sequence). The CDR3 totals 16 residues. The CDR3 loop is CASSWTSGSSTDTQYF. CDR3 nucleotide sequence: TGTGCCAGCAGTTGGACTAGCGGATCTAGCACAGATACGCAGTATTTT.

In its sample, this clone was seen once. CDR3 nucleotide sequence: TGTGCCAGCAGCGTCCGATCTGGGACAGCCTATAATTCACCCCTCCACTTT. This translates into CASSVRSGTAYNSPLHF. The rearrangement uses TRBV5-8 and TRBJ1-6; 7 nucleotides agree with TRBD1. After removal of 4 bases from V and 2 bases from J, the junction contained 9 bases not matched to a gene. The CDR3 extends over 17 amino acids. Per the germline V gene, CDR1 is SGHTS and CDR2 is YDEGEE.

The rearrangement links TRBV12-3 or TRBV12-4 to TRBJ1-2; D may be TRBD1 (5 bases). The CDR3 covers 12 residues. V lost 6 bases and J lost 8, with 13 bases in between. The CDR3 here is CASSAQGEGYTF. CDR3 in DNA: TGTGCCAGCAGCGCCCAGGGTGAAGGCTACACCTTC.